One and the same sample provided the 17 T cell receptor beta chains below, sequenced in a study of blood T cells in healthy people across ages. With a J-beta primer mix and a sample-barcoded 5' primer, a second PCR ran about 6 to 11 cycles. TCRdb recomputed calls from the 5' RACE reads with MiXCR, one row per CDR3 protein. This sample has 650,000 to 700,000 distinct CDR3 sequences, with less than 40% found just once. The sequencing input was blood. All receptors derive from a woman of 80 years or more in good health.

This clonotype was recorded at least ten times. The CDR3 loop is CSASSGGARETQYF. The CDR3 bases are TGCAGCGCTTCTAGCGGGGGGGCCCGAGAGACCCAGTACTTC. This rearrangement joins TRBV29-1 to TRBJ2-5; 12 bases match TRBD2. V lost 7 bases and J lost 4; bases outside the gene matches: 7. CDR1 is SQVTM and CDR2 is ANQGSEA in the germline V gene. This CDR3 region has 14 residues.

This clonotype was seen ten or more times. This chain uses TRBV29-1 with TRBJ1-2; 8 nucleotides agree with TRBD1. Germline V gene data show CDR1 as SQVTM and CDR2 as ANQGSEA. J lost 2 bases, V lost 3 bases, and 5 bases had no gene match. The CDR3 covers 14 residues. Here the CDR3 DNA reads TGCAGCGTTGAGGCAGGGGGCTTGAACTATGGCTACACCTTC. This gives the protein CSVEAGGLNYGYTF.

The chain couples TRBV30 to TRBJ1-6, with 11 bases identical to TRBD1. This CDR3 is built from 17 residues. Looked up from germline, CDR1 is GTSNPN and CDR2 is SVGIG (reference sequence). CDR3 nucleotides: TGTGCAACGACCGGGACAGGGGGGAACCTATATAATTCACCCCTCCACTTT. It translates to CATTGTGGNLYNSPLHF.

The gene calls are TRBV24-1 and TRBJ2-7; D is undetermined. Germline lookup yields CDR1 KGHDR and CDR2 SFDVKD. The CDR3 extends over 14 amino acids. V was pared by 6 bases and J by 2 bases, with 13 bases between. The CDR3 sequence: CATSHRVKPYEQYF. DNA for the CDR3: TGTGCCACCAGTCATCGAGTTAAACCCTACGAGCAGTACTTC.

As for this clonotype: The CDR3 carries no conserved terminal phenylalanine or tryptophan, so it likely arises from a read error. V usage is TRBV20-1 and J usage is TRBJ2-3, with a weak D call TRBD2 (5 bases). CDR1 is DFQATT and CDR2 is SNEGSKA in the germline V gene (reference sequence). The ends were cut back, 0 bases at V and 0 bases at J, with 16 bases in the middle. The CDR3 spans 17 residues. CDR3 sequence: CSARDVSGAKSTDTQYV. DNA for the CDR3: TGCAGTGCTAGAGACGTGAGCGGAGCAAAGAGCACAGATACGCAGTATGTT.

The CDR3 here is CSAREEGNLSNQPQHF. The CDR3 DNA follows: TGCAGTGCTAGAGAAGAGGGAAACCTTAGCAATCAGCCCCAGCATTTT. The chain employs TRBV20-1 and TRBJ1-5; D ambiguous. Trimming left V 0 bases short and J 0 bases short, with 12 bases between. The CDR3 sequence is 16 residues long. CDR1 and CDR2 from the germline V gene are DFQATT and SNEGSKA (reference sequence).

Ten or more counts support this clonotype. This sequence joins TRBV3-1 and TRBJ2-3; possibly TRBD1 or TRBD2 for D (5 bases each). The germline V gene encodes CDR1 LGHDT and CDR2 YNNKEL (reference sequence). The V end lost 0 bases, the J end lost 0 bases, and 10 bases lay between the germline ends. CDR3 length equals 16 residues. The CDR3 here is CASSQDGGLSTDTQYF. The CDR3 DNA follows: TGTGCCAGCAGCCAAGATGGGGGTCTAAGCACAGATACGCAGTATTTT.

This clonotype occurred many times. The chain joins TRBV6-2 or TRBV6-3 to TRBJ2-7; 7 bases align to TRBD1. V was clipped by 5 bases and J by 2 bases; unmatched bases: 3. This CDR3 is built from 13 residues. The V gene's germline CDR1 is MNHEY and CDR2 SVGEGT. As DNA, the CDR3 is TGTGCCAGCAGTCCAGGGACAGCCTACGAGCAGTACTTC. It yields the protein CASSPGTAYEQYF.

This clonotype appeared many times. The chain couples TRBV20-1 to TRBJ2-1, with 11 positions matching TRBD2. V shed 5 bases, J shed 3 bases, and the junction held 3 bases outside the gene matches. CDR3 length equals 14 residues. Germline V CDR1 and CDR2: DFQATT, SNEGSKA (reference sequence). This CDR3 reads CSASGLAVYNEQFF. DNA for the CDR3: TGCAGTGCTTCGGGACTAGCGGTCTACAATGAGCAGTTCTTC.

The chain links TRBV7-8 to TRBJ2-1, with 11 bases matching TRBD2. J lost 6 bases, V lost 7 bases, and 8 bases had no gene match. This CDR3 spans 15 amino acids. The V gene's germline CDR1 is SGHVS and CDR2 FQNEAQ. CDR3 sequence reads: CASIPGLAGPNEQFF. As DNA, the CDR3 is TGTGCCAGCATCCCCGGACTAGCGGGTCCCAATGAGCAGTTCTTC.

Note on this clonotype: A read error may be the cause here, since a much bigger clone is one base away. This chain links TRBV5-6 with TRBJ2-7, with a possible D match to TRBD2 (5 bases). Trimming left V 2 bases short and J 7 bases short, with 16 bases between. This CDR3 is built from 14 residues. Per the germline V gene, CDR1 is SGHDT and CDR2 is YYEEEE. Here the CDR3 reads CASSFSSVGDEQYF. The CDR3 DNA reads TGTGCCAGCAGCTTTTCGAGCGTCGGGGATGAGCAGTACTTC. The variable domain in full, completed from reference TRBV5-6 and TRBJ2-7, reads DAGVTQSPTHLIKTRGQQVTLRCSPKSGHDTVSWYQQALGQGPQFIFQYYEEEERQRGNFPDRFSGHQFPNYSSELNVNALLLGDSALYLCASSFSSVGDEQYFGPGTRLTVT.

This clonotype occurred many times. The chain employs TRBV12-3 or TRBV12-4 and TRBJ1-2; 8 nucleotides align to TRBD1. V dropped 5 bases and J dropped 10; count of bases not matched to a gene: 12. CDR3 length: 14 residues. The CDR3 sequence is CASSISLLRGLYTF. CDR3 nucleotides: TGTGCCAGCAGTATTAGTCTCCTCAGGGGGCTCTACACCTTC.

In regard to this clonotype: A read error is possible here, since a much larger clone lies one base away. The chain is built from TRBV20-1 and TRBJ2-5; perhaps TRBD1 as D (5 bases). CDR1 is DFQATT, CDR2 SNEGSKA, per germline (reference sequence). This CDR3 has 16 amino acids. CDR3 protein: CSARDGRVILQGTQYF. As DNA, the CDR3 is TGCAGTGCTAGAGACGGCAGGGTAATACTACAAGGGACCCAGTACTTC.

Many counts were recorded for this clonotype. The rearrangement uses TRBV6-2 or TRBV6-3 and TRBJ2-1; D call uncertain. The CDR3 contains 13 residues. CDR1 and CDR2 (germline): MNHEY, SVGEGT. V was trimmed by 1 base and J by 4 bases, leaving 5 bases between them. CDR3 region: CASSYLTYNEQFF. CDR3 in DNA: TGTGCCAGCAGTTACTTGACTTACAATGAGCAGTTCTTC.

In its sample, this clonotype was seen many times. V gene TRBV20-1 combines with J gene TRBJ1-5; weak D call: TRBD1 (5 bases). Deletions cut 0 bases from V and 7 bases from J, with 13 bases between. CDR3 length equals 14 residues. From germline, CDR1 is DFQATT and CDR2 SNEGSKA (reference sequence). Written as DNA, the CDR3 is TGCAGTGCTAGAGAGAAGGAGGGGTCACAGCCCCAGCATTTT. Amino acids: CSAREKEGSQPQHF.

This clonotype was seen ten or more times. CDR3 in amino acids: CASSLTPLTGYNEQFF. The CDR3 region has the DNA TGTGCCAGCAGTTTGACACCCCTTACGGGGTACAATGAGCAGTTCTTC. This chain joins TRBV12-3 or TRBV12-4 and TRBJ2-1; a possible D gene is TRBD2 (5 bases). The CDR3 is 16 residues long. Between the trimmed V and J ends, which lost 3 bases and 4 bases, there was a span of 16 bases.

The chain recombines TRBV7-9 with TRBJ2-3, with D possibly TRBD2 on 7 matching bases. Trimming removed 4 bases from V and 6 bases from J, with 17 bases in between. This CDR3 has 15 amino acids. Germline loops: CDR1 SEHNR, CDR2 FQNEAQ (reference sequence). In DNA, the CDR3 is TGTGCCAGCAGCTCTGGACTGGAGGGGGGGGATACGCAGTATTTT. It specifies CASSSGLEGGDTQYF. The full variable domain, with the rest looked up from reference TRBV7-9 and TRBJ2-3, is DTGVSQNPRHKITKRGQNVTFRCDPISEHNRLYWYRQTLGQGPEFLTYFQNEAQLEKSRLLSDRFSAERPKGSFSTLEIQRTEQGDSAMYLCASSSGLEGGDTQYFGPGTRLTVL.